This TCR beta chain comes out of a study of CD4 T cells in relation to SARS-CoV-2 and coronaviruses. Regarding the study as a whole: No donor gave both pre-pandemic and post-infection samples.

Sequencing used immunoSEQ multiplex PCR; TCRdb keeps in-frame clones, though not all of them. The top ten hold approximately 13% of the sample, which has 20,000 to 25,000 clones, 75% to 85% seen once. Germline CDR1 and CDR2: WNHNN and SYGVQD (reference sequence). The CDR3 covers 15 residues. Trimming took off 3 bases at V and 1 base at J, with 12 bases between the two ends. Unexposed donor CD4+ T cells date from about 2011-2018, before the COVID-19 pandemic. The cells were cultured for approximately ten days before CD4+ T cells were isolated. Unexposed-donor CD4+ T cells were probed with SARS-CoV-2 S/N and four cold-coronavirus spikes, cells permitting. On days 3 and 7, cultures got half fresh IL-2 medium. For this clone: Its antigen is still unknown.

The sequence derives from a human donor in good health. The gene calls are TRBV10-1 and TRBJ2-5; D perhaps matches TRBD1 (6 bases). Sequencing used CD4+ T cells from PBMCs, cultured in vitro. CDR3 protein: CASSETTGTQETQYF. DNA of the CDR3: TGCGCCAGCAGTGAAACGACAGGCACCCAAGAGACCCAGTACTTC.